This T cell receptor (beta chain) emerged from a study of immune evolution from preneoplasia to lung adenocarcinoma (dated by TCRdb to the early 2020s). Regarding the study in general: No AAH lesions showed HLA loss of heterozygosity, compared with 7% of AIS, 15% of MIA and less than 35% of ADC lesions. The study combined immune gene expression, TCR sequencing and multiplex immunofluorescence to profile immune contexture across lung adenocarcinoma precursors and invasive adenocarcinoma. Resected precursor lesions (AAH, AIS, MIA) and invasive adenocarcinomas were compared against paired morphologically normal lung tissue. The sample size was set by how many specimens were available, not by a prior power calculation. Whole exome sequencing and methylation data from the same cohort of nodules were integrated with the immune data. The overall cohort was made up of 45 to 60 patients with pulmonary nodules who had surgical resection. A total of approximately 56 patients contributed TCR sequencing data. It was reported in the study that 100 to 110 samples were used for TCR sequencing. Class I HLA alleles were inferred from exome data with POLYSOLVER, and allele-specific HLA loss was detected with LOHHLA. What the study reported, not specific to this receptor: The findings reflected association rather than direct causation, and larger cohorts with long-term follow-up and longitudinal biopsies were considered necessary. The highest top T cell clone frequencies were observed in normal lung, and a progressive decrease in top T cell clone frequencies appeared to occur from AAH through AIS, MIA and invasive adenocarcinoma. Clonality was highest in normal lung, while later-stage lesions appeared to show lower clonality but higher T cell density and diversity. Because every patient came from Japan and China, how well the results apply to Western populations was uncertain. T cell clonality was highest in KRAS-mutant nodules compared with EGFR-mutant or double wild-type lesions.

Resection was performed on patients in Japan or China between the mid-2010s and the late 2010s. Histologic diagnosis of each case was confirmed independently by two lung cancer pathologists on H&E slides. To enrich premalignant or tumor cells for nucleic acid extraction, macro-dissection was performed after pathologic assessment. DNA was isolated from FFPE tissue using the AllPrep DNA/RNA FFPE Kit. The immunoSEQ hsTCRbeta Kit was used to sequence TCR beta CDR3 regions from DNA. The study's own analysis went as follows. The ImmunoSEQ Analyzer was used to analyse the TCR sequencing data. T cell clonality was defined as 1 minus Pielou's evenness, calculated on productive rearrangements. The inverse Simpson index, applied to productive templates, was used to measure T cell diversity. T cell density was TCR beta template counts normalized to usable DNA, estimated by amplifying and sequencing housekeeping genes. Two-sided Kruskal-Wallis tests were used to compare TCR metrics between histologic stages. TCRdb re-hosts the immuneACCESS table, in-frame sequences only. Its copies lack some clones; in the studies checked, an unresolved V gene accounts for under half of them, and the cause for the rest is not known. The V and J calls and clone size are taken from that table; D and trimming were inferred from the DNA. The sample profile shows roughly 7,500 clones; roughly 69% of them were found once. The biggest ten clones account for roughly 8.5% of the sample.

The CDR3 runs 12 residues from the cysteine to the phenylalanine. The kept DNA is CDR3 alone, 36 bases in frame from the first base. V lost 5 bases and J lost 8 bases, and the count of bases not matched to a germline gene is 3. The germline V gene (reference sequence) supplies CDR1 SGHAT and CDR2 FQDESV. About this clone itself: Its cognate antigen has yet to be identified. The record has no base qualities; no much larger clone is one base away.

The sample comprised FFPE atypical adenomatous hyperplasia tissue from the lung. The label giving this sample's cell subset or site can be read as: atypical adenomatous hyperplasia (AAH), lung preneoplasia. Rearrangement joined TRBV11-1 to TRBJ2-4, with TRBD2 identical over 7 junction bases. The sequence was collected from a donor older than 65 with lung adenocarcinoma. Some clones in this sample may be carry-over from other donors' samples. In nucleotides, the sequence is TGTGCCAGCAGCGGGGGGGTGGACATTCAGTACTTC. It translates as CASSGGVDIQYF.